One sample yielded the 24 T cell receptor beta chains listed below, sequenced in a study of blood T cell repertoires in COVID-19. The data were produced by immunoSEQ multiplex PCR, yet TCRdb's version contains in-frame clones alone and is incomplete. This repertoire shows some 290,000 clones, approximately 90% found once; its top ten account for about 3.5%. The sample comprised peripheral blood. The origin of the receptors is a man younger than 35 with active or convalescent COVID-19.

The V call is TRBV24-1, the J call TRBJ1-5, with D possibly being TRBD1 (6 bases). Trimming removed 4 bases from V and 7 bases from J, with 16 bases in between. There are 15 residues in the CDR3. From germline, CDR1 is KGHDR and CDR2 SFDVKD. The CDR3 DNA sequence: TGTGCCACCAGTGACCCTGGACAAGGGGGACAGCCCCAGCATTTT. This codes for CATSDPGQGGQPQHF.

The chain couples TRBV19 to TRBJ2-5; D possibly corresponds to TRBD1 (5 bases). The germline V gene encodes CDR1 LNHDA and CDR2 SQIVND (reference sequence). The CDR3 spans 12 residues. V was trimmed by 8 bases and J by 5 bases, leaving 12 bases between them. The CDR3 here is CASQQVGETQYF. CDR3 nucleotides: TGTGCCAGTCAACAGGTCGGCGAGACCCAGTACTTC.

The chain couples TRBV7-9 to TRBJ2-2; TRBD2 agrees at 7 bases. The germline gives CDR1 SEHNR, CDR2 FQNEAQ (reference sequence). V was clipped by 0 bases and J by 3 bases; unmatched bases: 1. This CDR3 is 15 amino acids long. The CDR3 spells CASSLAGGYTGELFF. The CDR3 region has the DNA TGTGCCAGCAGCTTAGCGGGAGGGTACACCGGGGAGCTGTTTTTT.

This chain links TRBV11-1 with TRBJ1-1, with a weak D call TRBD1 (6 bases). Deletions cut 6 bases from V and 1 base from J, with 9 bases between. Germline V gene lookup returns CDR1 SGHAT and CDR2 FQDESV (reference sequence). The CDR3 is 13 residues long. The CDR3 bases are TGTGCCAGCAGAATAGGGGGGAACACTGAAGCTTTCTTT. Its protein product is CASRIGGNTEAFF.

The V call is TRBV5-4, the J call TRBJ2-3; the match to TRBD2 covers 8 bases. Germline values: CDR1 SGHNT, CDR2 YYREEE (reference sequence). V was pared by 3 bases and J by 6 bases, with 0 bases of the junction left unmatched. CDR3 length: 12 amino acids. CDR3 nucleotide sequence: TGTGCCAGCAGCTCGGGGGGGGATACGCAGTATTTT. Protein sequence: CASSSGGDTQYF.

V is TRBV3-1 (or the pseudogene TRBV3-2) and J is TRBJ2-5, with 8 nucleotides matching TRBD1. Germline CDR1 LGHDT, CDR2 YNNKEL (reference sequence). Trimming cost V 4 bases and J 4 bases; bases outside gene matches: 5. The CDR3 length is 14 residues. In nucleotides, the CDR3 is TGTGCCAGCAGCCCCCCGGGACAGGTAGAGACCCAGTACTTC. Translation gives CASSPPGQVETQYF.

This chain uses TRBV10-3 with TRBJ1-2, with D unresolved. This CDR3 is built from 15 residues. Germline V gene sequence: CDR1 ENHRY, CDR2 SYGVKD. The V end was cut by 7 bases, the J end by 0 bases, with 15 bases between. The CDR3 here is CAITPNSLSNYGYTF. DNA for the CDR3: TGTGCCATCACCCCCAACAGCCTTTCTAACTATGGCTACACCTTC.

The J gene is TRBJ2-7, the V gene TRBV27; TRBD2 matches at 10 bases. Losses at the gene ends were 7 bases for V and 6 bases for J; bases not matched to a gene: 9. The CDR3 is made up of 14 amino acids. CDR1 MNHEY and CDR2 SMNVEV come from the germline V gene (reference sequence). CDR3 in DNA: TGTGCCAGCATCCCTAGCGGGAGTCTTGGCGAGCAGTACTTC. Amino acid sequence: CASIPSGSLGEQYF.

This sequence joins TRBV6-5 and TRBJ2-3, with 7 positions matching TRBD2. The V gene end was trimmed by 4 bases and the J gene end by 3 bases; junction bases not matched to a gene: 7. CDR3 length equals 15 residues. CDR1 and CDR2 from the germline V gene are MNHEY and SVGAGI. DNA for the CDR3: TGTGCCAGCAGTTCCCGGGGGGTTGGGACAGATACGCAGTATTTT. Translated: CASSSRGVGTDTQYF.

V usage is TRBV7-2 and J usage is TRBJ2-2, with 8 bases fitting TRBD2. Germline lookup yields CDR1 SGHTA and CDR2 FQGNSA. The CDR3 is 15 amino acids. Trimming at V came to 8 bases and at J to 6 bases, leaving 11 bases not matched to a gene. This CDR3 is CASPPGGDRAGELFF. The DNA for the CDR3 is TGTGCCAGCCCCCCGGGGGGGGATAGGGCCGGGGAGCTGTTTTTT.

This clone has a handful of counts. This chain connects TRBV7-9 to TRBJ1-1; D uncertain. The CDR3 is 12 residues long. CDR1 is SEHNR, CDR2 FQNEAQ, per germline (reference sequence). V was cut by 1 base and J by 7 bases, with 7 bases left in between. This chain's CDR3 is CASSLGQIEAFF. As DNA, the CDR3 is TGTGCCAGCAGCTTAGGTCAGATTGAAGCTTTCTTT.

V usage is TRBV2 and J usage is TRBJ1-5, with 7 bases identical to TRBD1. The CDR3 contains 19 residues. V lost 2 bases and J lost 1; bases outside the gene matches: 14. Germline V gene data show CDR1 as SNHLY and CDR2 as FYNNEI. This chain's CDR3 is CASSEFPAARGRSNQPQHF. The CDR3 DNA sequence: TGTGCCAGCAGTGAATTCCCCGCAGCGAGGGGGCGAAGCAATCAGCCCCAGCATTTT.

J is TRBJ2-5 and V is TRBV5-1; 7 nucleotides agree with TRBD1. The length of the CDR3 is 15 residues. CDR1 and CDR2 (germline): SGHRS, YFSETQ. V shed 4 bases, J shed 1 base, and the junction held 7 bases outside the gene matches. CDR3 loop: CASSRAAGGQETQYF. The CDR3, as DNA: TGCGCCAGCAGCCGGGCGGCAGGGGGCCAAGAGACCCAGTACTTC.

The chain combines TRBV6-5 with TRBJ2-2; possible D gene TRBD2, 6 bases. Germline V CDR1 and CDR2: MNHEY, SVGAGI. Trimming shortened V by 10 bases and J by 4 bases, and 16 bases separated the two germline ends. The CDR3 has 14 residues. CDR3 bases: TGTGCCACCCAGCTGGAGCGGGTCACCGGGGAGCTGTTTTTT. The encoded protein is CATQLERVTGELFF.

The J gene is TRBJ1-2, the V gene TRBV30; D uncertain. Trimming left V 3 bases short and J 7 bases short, with 21 bases between. Germline V gives CDR1 GTSNPN, CDR2 SVGIG (reference sequence). The CDR3 runs to 15 residues. CDR3 in DNA: TGTGCCTGGAGCCCCGGGTTGATTGGAGGCGTTGGCTACACCTTC. Amino acids: CAWSPGLIGGVGYTF.

The chain is built from TRBV12-5 and TRBJ2-3; the match to TRBD2 covers 8 bases. This CDR3 contains 16 residues. V lost 0 bases and J lost 8; bases outside the gene matches: 10. The V gene's germline CDR1 is LGHNT and CDR2 FRNRAP. The CDR3: CASGLVLTSGIPTQYF. CDR3 sequence (DNA): TGTGCTAGTGGTTTGGTACTTACTAGCGGAATACCTACGCAGTATTTT.

As for this clone: This same CDR3 is encoded by further DNA sequences in the sample. This chain links TRBV6-2 or TRBV6-3 with TRBJ1-1; D gene ambiguous. Germline V lookup: CDR1 MNHEY, CDR2 SVGEGT. This CDR3 contains 12 residues. V was clipped by 0 bases and J by 7 bases, with 6 bases between them. The CDR3 DNA is TGTGCCAGCAGTTACTCCAGGATTGAAGCTTTCTTT. Translated: CASSYSRIEAFF.

This sequence joins TRBV3-1 (or the pseudogene TRBV3-2) and TRBJ1-2, with 12 bases matching TRBD1. Germline CDR1 LGHDT, CDR2 YNNKEL (reference sequence). The CDR3 extends over 15 amino acids. Trimming at V came to 5 bases and at J to 8 bases, leaving 9 bases not matched to a gene. The CDR3 region has the DNA TGTGCCAGCAGCTATTGGACTGGGACAGGGGGCGGCTACACCTTC. Protein sequence: CASSYWTGTGGGYTF.

The V call is TRBV28, the J call TRBJ1-5; 10 nucleotides align to TRBD1. CDR1 and CDR2 from the germline V gene are MDHEN and SYDVKM. The CDR3 spans 16 residues. The V gene end was trimmed by 6 bases and the J gene end by 4 bases; junction bases not matched to a gene: 9. CDR3 bases: TGTGCCAGCAGCCCCCCTGGACAGGGGGTGAATCAGCCCCAGCATTTT. Its protein is CASSPPGQGVNQPQHF.

The V call is TRBV6-5, the J call TRBJ2-6; D possibly corresponds to TRBD2 (7 bases). Trimming stripped 6 bases from V and 2 bases from J, with 11 bases between. Germline loops: CDR1 MNHEY, CDR2 SVGAGI. The CDR3 runs to 15 residues. The CDR3 DNA reads as TGTGCCAGCAGGGGGGGGCGGACTGGGGCCAACGTCCTGACTTTC. It codes for CASRGGRTGANVLTF.

This rearrangement joins TRBV21-1 to TRBJ1-5; the D call TRBD1 from the table was never checked on the DNA. TRBV21-1 is labeled a pseudogene. CDR3 size: 14 residues. CDR3 amino acids: CASIRGQGGQPQHF. Here the CDR3 DNA reads TGTGCCAGCATCCGCGGACAGGGGGGTCAGCCCCAGCATTTT.

This clone is a singleton in its sample. V usage is TRBV7-9 and J usage is TRBJ1-6, with unresolved D. Germline lookup yields CDR1 SEHNR and CDR2 FQNEAQ (reference sequence). V lost 2 bases to trimming and J lost 8 bases, with 10 bases between them. The CDR3 sequence is 14 residues long. The CDR3 nucleotides read TGTGCCAGCAGCTTAATCGGACTGTATTCACCCCTCCACTTT. It translates to CASSLIGLYSPLHF.

The chain employs TRBV19 and TRBJ2-5; D is perhaps TRBD2 (6 bases). Germline V gene lookup returns CDR1 LNHDA and CDR2 SQIVND (reference sequence). CDR3 size: 15 residues. The V and J ends lost 5 bases and 4 bases respectively, with 17 bases between them. This chain's CDR3 is CASSPRVGGSETQYF. CDR3 nucleotide sequence: TGTGCCAGTAGTCCGCGTGTGGGAGGATCAGAGACCCAGTACTTC. Using reference TRBV19 and TRBJ2-5 for the parts outside the CDR3, the full variable domain is DGGITQSPKYLFRKEGQNVTLSCEQNLNHDAMYWYRQDPGQGLRLIYYSQIVNDFQKGDIAEGYSVSREKKESFPLTVTSAQKNPTAFYLCASSPRVGGSETQYFGPGTRLLVL.

CDR3 coding DNA: TGTGCCAGCAGCTTCGGAGAACCTTCTGGAAACACCATATATTTT. This translates into CASSFGEPSGNTIYF. V and J are TRBV7-3 and TRBJ1-3, with D hard to call. Germline CDR1 is SGHTA and CDR2 is FQGTGA. Trimming cost V 3 bases and J 1 base, with 10 bases left between them. The CDR3 spans 15 residues.